This T cell receptor (beta chain) was found in a study of blood T cell repertoires in COVID-19. Study-level information: The cDNA or gDNA used as material had been derived from T cells, B-cell-depleted T cells, or PBMCs.

As handled by the study authors: Estimated nucleated cell counts came from reference gene primer amplification. Profiling relied on immunoSEQ multiplex PCR, and the TCRdb table lists in-frame clones only, not all of them. That table gives V, J and clone size, and the DNA gave D and trimming. There are about 240,000 clones in the sample; roughly 83% occur only once, and roughly 9.6% lies in the top ten. This clone occurred a few times. This clonotype was sampled from a woman at least 80 years old with acute or convalescent COVID-19. What was sequenced was peripheral blood.

DNA of the CDR3: TGTGCCAGCTCACCAGCGACAGATGAAGCTTTCTTT. Translation gives CASSPATDEAFF. The rearrangement uses TRBV18 and TRBJ1-1; D may be TRBD1 (5 bases). The CDR3 is made up of 12 amino acids. Trimming pared 2 bases from V and 7 bases from J, leaving 8 bases between. Germline loops: CDR1 KGHSH, CDR2 LQKENI. Combining the CDR3 with reference TRBV18 and TRBJ1-1 gives the whole variable domain NAGVMQNPRHLVRRRGQEARLRCSPMKGHSHVYWYRQLPEEGLKFMVYLQKENIIDESGMPKERFSAEFPKEGPSILRIQQVVRGDSAAYFCASSPATDEAFFGQGTRLTVV.